These 9 T cell receptor beta chains share one sample of origin, sequenced in a study of response to subunit inactivated influenza vaccine. TCRdb used MiXCR to reprocess the RT-PCR reads, holding one entry per CDR3 protein. The profile covers about 700,000 distinct CDR3 sequences, with around 15% appearing a single time and roughly 7.2% taken by the ten largest. Specimen: PBMCs from blood, collected 14 days before vaccination. The receptors come from a man aged 50 to 59 who received an inactivated influenza vaccine.

A few counts support this clonotype. The gene calls are TRBV7-2 and TRBJ1-2; a possible D gene is TRBD1 (6 bases). The germline gives CDR1 SGHTA, CDR2 FQGNSA. There are 13 residues in the CDR3. Trimming pared 6 bases from V and 8 bases from J, leaving 16 bases between. The CDR3 loop reads CASRSQGMPGYTF. CDR3 bases: TGTGCCAGCAGGTCTCAGGGGATGCCCGGCTACACCTTC.

This clonotype was detected many times. The chain has TRBV7-2 and TRBJ2-4; D is uncertain. The V gene lost 1 base and the J gene lost 11 bases, with 12 bases spanning the gap. There are 13 residues in the CDR3. Germline CDR1 SGHTA, CDR2 FQGNSA. CDR3 region: CASSLVPGSLQYF. CDR3 nucleotide sequence: TGTGCCAGCAGCTTAGTGCCGGGTAGTCTTCAGTACTTC. Based on the CDR3 plus reference TRBV7-2 and TRBJ2-4, the full variable domain is GAGVSQSPSNKVTEKGKDVELRCDPISGHTALYWYRQSLGQGLEFLIYFQGNSAPDKSGLPSDRFSAERTGGSVSTLTIQRTQQEDSAVYLCASSLVPGSLQYFGAGTRLSVL.

This clonotype was seen at least ten times. This chain joins TRBV29-1 and TRBJ2-2; 9 positions agree with TRBD2. Trimming at V came to 5 bases and at J to 6 bases, leaving 7 bases not matched to a gene. The CDR3 contains 14 residues. Germline lookup yields CDR1 SQVTM and CDR2 ANQGSEA. The CDR3: CSVYFTSGPGELFF. The CDR3 region has the DNA TGCAGCGTTTACTTTACTAGCGGGCCCGGGGAGCTGTTTTTT.

This clonotype was seen a few times. The V call is TRBV5-1, the J call TRBJ2-7; 7 nucleotides agree with TRBD2. The V gene end was trimmed by 0 bases and the J gene end by 4 bases; junction bases not matched to a gene: 7. This CDR3 has 15 residues. CDR1 and CDR2 from the germline V gene are SGHRS and YFSETQ. DNA of the CDR3: TGCGCCAGCAGCTTGGATGCGGGAGCCGGATACGAGCAGTACTTC. It encodes CASSLDAGAGYEQYF.

This clonotype was found many times. The chain couples TRBV20-1 to TRBJ2-7; D call uncertain. Germline V gives CDR1 DFQATT, CDR2 SNEGSKA (reference sequence). V lost 3 bases to trimming and J lost 5 bases, with 23 bases between them. The CDR3 consists of 16 residues. CDR3 sequence: CSARGISPDTLNEQYF. The CDR3 nucleotides read TGCAGTGCTAGGGGTATTAGTCCAGACACCTTAAACGAGCAGTACTTC.

J is TRBJ2-7 and V is TRBV7-9, with D possibly matching TRBD2 (6 bases). V lost 2 bases and J lost 11, with 10 bases in between. This CDR3 contains 11 residues. The V gene's germline CDR1 is SEHNR and CDR2 FQNEAQ (reference sequence). This chain's CDR3 is CASSLPGEEYF. The CDR3 coding sequence is TGTGCCAGCAGCTTACCCGGGGAGGAGTACTTC.

This clonotype was observed a handful of times. J is TRBJ2-5 and V is TRBV6-5; 7 positions match TRBD2. Germline CDR1 MNHEY, CDR2 SVGAGI. V lost 4 bases to trimming and J lost 4 bases; unmatched junction nucleotides: 6. The CDR3 loop spans 14 amino acids. Here the CDR3 reads CASSSGGGGETQYF. CDR3 in DNA: TGTGCCAGCAGTTCAGGTGGGGGGGGAGAGACCCAGTACTTC.

This chain links TRBV20-1 with TRBJ2-5, with no clear D. The V gene lost 2 bases and the J gene lost 2 bases, with 9 bases spanning the gap. Germline V gene lookup returns CDR1 DFQATT and CDR2 SNEGSKA (reference sequence). CDR3 size: 13 residues. CDR3 sequence (DNA): TGCAGTGCTAGATTCTACACTCAAGAGACCCAGTACTTC. Amino acid sequence: CSARFYTQETQYF.

The chain joins TRBV11-1 to TRBJ2-1, with D perhaps matching TRBD2 (5 bases). The V end lost 5 bases, the J end lost 7 bases, and 21 bases lay between the germline ends. Germline V gene data show CDR1 as SGHAT and CDR2 as FQDESV (reference sequence). This CDR3 contains 16 residues. The chain's CDR3 is CASSRTRGKYLNEQFF. CDR3 bases: TGTGCCAGCAGCAGAACTAGAGGGAAGTACCTTAATGAGCAGTTCTTC.